This T cell receptor beta chain emerged from a study of STAT3 mutations in large granular lymphocyte leukemia. Study-level points and caveats: Every T-cell large granular lymphocyte leukemia patient had at least one immunodominant TCR beta clonotype. Sampling intervals varied between patients and samples. Clonal expansion was inferred from samples taken at other timepoints.

Only in-frame clones appear in the TCRdb table, and some are missing; sequencing was by immunoSEQ multiplex PCR. This repertoire shows about 42,000 clones, roughly 77% found once; its top ten account for around 0.44%. A remark on this clone: What it binds is unknown.

CDR1 and CDR2 from the germline V gene are SGHVS and FQNEAQ. The CDR3 extends over 13 amino acids. Losses at the gene ends were 10 bases for V and 8 bases for J; bases not matched to a gene: 6. The sequenced material came from PBMCs. The gene calls are TRBV7-8 and TRBJ1-4; 11 bases are a match to TRBD1. This clonotype originated in a human donor with T large granular lymphocyte leukemia. Some clones in this sample may be carry-over from other donors' samples. The CDR3 is CAILGTGGEKLFF. The CDR3 DNA follows: TGTGCCATCCTCGGGACAGGGGGGGAAAAACTGTTTTTT.